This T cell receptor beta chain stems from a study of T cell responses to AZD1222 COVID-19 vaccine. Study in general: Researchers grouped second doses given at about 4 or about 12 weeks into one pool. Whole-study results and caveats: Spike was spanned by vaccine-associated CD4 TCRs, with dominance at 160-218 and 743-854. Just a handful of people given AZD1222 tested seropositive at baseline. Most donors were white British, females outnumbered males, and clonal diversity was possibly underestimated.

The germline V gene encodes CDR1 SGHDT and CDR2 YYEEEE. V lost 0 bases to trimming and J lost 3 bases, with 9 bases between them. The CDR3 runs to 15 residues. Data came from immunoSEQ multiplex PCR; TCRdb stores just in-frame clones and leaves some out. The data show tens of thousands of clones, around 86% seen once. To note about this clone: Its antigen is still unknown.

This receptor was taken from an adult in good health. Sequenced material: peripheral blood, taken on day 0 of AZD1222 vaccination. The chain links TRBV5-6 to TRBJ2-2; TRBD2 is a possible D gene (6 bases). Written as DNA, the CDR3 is TGTGCCAGCAGCTTGGCGGGGGTCTACACCGGGGAGCTGTTTTTT. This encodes CASSLAGVYTGELFF.